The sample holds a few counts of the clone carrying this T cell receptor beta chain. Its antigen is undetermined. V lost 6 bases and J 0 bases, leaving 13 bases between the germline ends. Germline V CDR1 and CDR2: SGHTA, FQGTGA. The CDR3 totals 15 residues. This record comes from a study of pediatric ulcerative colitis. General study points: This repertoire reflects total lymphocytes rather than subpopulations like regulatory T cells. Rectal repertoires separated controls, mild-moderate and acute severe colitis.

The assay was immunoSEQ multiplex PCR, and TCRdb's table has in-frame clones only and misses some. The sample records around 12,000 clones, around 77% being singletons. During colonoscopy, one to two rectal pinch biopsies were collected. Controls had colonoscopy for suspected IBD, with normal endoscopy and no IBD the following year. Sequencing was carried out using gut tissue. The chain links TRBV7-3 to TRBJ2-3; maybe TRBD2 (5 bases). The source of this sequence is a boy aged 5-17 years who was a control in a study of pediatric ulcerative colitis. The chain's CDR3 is CASSLSGSSTDTQYF. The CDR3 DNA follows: TGTGCCAGCAGTCTGAGCGGCTCTAGCACAGATACGCAGTATTTT.